This T cell receptor beta chain derives from a study of graft-versus-host responses after intestinal transplantation. The CDR3 has 16 residues. Germline CDR1 reads SGHRS; CDR2 reads YFSETQ. V was cut by 1 base and J by 2 bases, with 13 bases left in between. Method: immunoSEQ multiplex PCR; TCRdb's copy keeps in-frame clones and lacks some. The table includes approximately 15,000 clones, 70% detected once. Tissue processing of the graft released intraepithelial and lamina propria lymphocytes from it. The clonotype originates from a human patient who received an intestinal transplant, so some T cells may come from the graft donor. V usage is TRBV5-1 and J usage is TRBJ2-1, with no clear D. Material: ileum tissue, obtained 700 to 800 days after intestinal transplantation. CDR3 region: CASSLTGRTAYNEQFF. In DNA, the CDR3 is TGCGCCAGCAGCTTGACCGGGCGAACCGCCTACAATGAGCAGTTCTTC.